This TCR beta chain was observed in a study of blood T cell repertoires in COVID-19. About the research overall: PBMCs, B-cell-depleted T cells, or T cells provided the cDNA or gDNA that made up the material.

In the source study's methods: Reference gene primer amplification gave estimated nucleated cell counts. TCRdb's copy holds only in-frame clones and misses some; the assay was immunoSEQ multiplex PCR. From that table come the V and J calls and clone size; the DNA was used to work out D and trimming. Found here are about 480,000 clones, around 89% of them singletons; the top ten hold about 1.7%. V was clipped by 4 bases and J by 3 bases; unmatched bases: 9. Germline loops: CDR1 SGHAT, CDR2 FQNNGV. The CDR3 length is 15 residues. The receptor comes from a woman between 40 and 50 years old who had recovered from COVID-19. This chain uses TRBV11-2 with TRBJ2-7; 7 bases line up with TRBD1. Sequencing was performed on PBMCs or T cells enriched from blood (not recorded which). CDR3 DNA: TGTGCCAGCAGCTCGACACAGGGGCGCAACTACGAGCAGTACTTC. It translates to CASSSTQGRNYEQYF.